The clone carrying this TCR beta chain was detected many times. Its antigen is currently unknown. RNA transcripts provided the source from which TCR beta CDR3 regions were amplified. Carried out on the TCR CDR3, a first-round RT-PCR used the HTBI primer set. In TCRdb, the multiplex PCR reads were re-called with MiXCR into one record per CDR3 protein. The sample contains about 360,000 distinct CDR3 sequences, roughly 25% of which appear only once. Hyperthyroidism, newly diagnosed and lasting under 2 months, affected patients aged 18 to 65. Clinical symptoms, serum thyroxine, TRAb, thyroid ultrasound and orbital computed tomography established diagnosis. This sample is part of a study of T cells in Graves' hyperthyroidism and ophthalmopathy. Findings and caveats of the study: Separating ophthalmopathy from stable hyperthyroidism was achieved by a 13 V-J model. Also found in blood were most expanded thyroid clonotypes above 0.001.

The J segment lost 5 bases and the V segment lost 3 bases, leaving 13 bases of the junction unmatched. CDR3 length equals 16 residues. Germline CDR1 DFQATT, CDR2 SNEGSKA (reference sequence). This TCR was recovered from a man aged 50-59 years with Graves' hyperthyroidism. The sample taken for sequencing was blood. The chain employs TRBV20-1 and TRBJ2-1; 7 bases are shared with TRBD2. The CDR3 DNA follows: TGCAGTGCTAGTGGGACTAACCGAGCGATGAACAATGAGCAGTTCTTC. Amino acids: CSASGTNRAMNNEQFF.